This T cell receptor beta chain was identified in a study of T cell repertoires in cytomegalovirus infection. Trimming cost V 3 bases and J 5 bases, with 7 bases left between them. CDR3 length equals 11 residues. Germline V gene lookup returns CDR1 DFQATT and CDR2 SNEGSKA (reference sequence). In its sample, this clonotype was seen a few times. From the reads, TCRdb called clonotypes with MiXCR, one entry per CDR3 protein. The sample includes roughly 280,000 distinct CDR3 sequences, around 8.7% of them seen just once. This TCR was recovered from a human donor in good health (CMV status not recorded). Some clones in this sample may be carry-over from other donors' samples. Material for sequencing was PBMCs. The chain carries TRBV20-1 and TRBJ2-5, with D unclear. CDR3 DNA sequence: TGCAGTGCTAGCCTCGGGGAGACCCAGTACTTC. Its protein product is CSASLGETQYF.